This T cell receptor beta chain stems from a study of tumor-infiltrating lymphocytes in primary liver carcinoma. Background on the study: Male and female patients aged 30 to 69 years made up the cohort. Study-level findings and limits: Tumor top-250-clone fractions significantly exceeded those of blood (p = 0.039). Among the pair types, tumor region pairs showed more overlap than tumor-adjacent and tumor-blood pairs.

Extraction also yielded germline DNA, while blood RNA was obtained from unsorted whole blood. None of the patients had received treatment, and all had chronic HBV infection. V lost 5 bases, J lost 2 bases, and 13 bases lay in between. Germline CDR1 and CDR2: DFQATT and SNEGSKA (reference sequence). This CDR3 has 14 amino acids. Researchers generated TCR beta cDNA from around 0.55 ug of total RNA, relying on a constant-region primer. Slightly modified ARM-PCR, run as three nested multiplex PCR rounds, produced the TCR beta libraries. The first two PCR rounds used TRBV1-TRBV30 forward primers with a C-beta reverse primer, approximately 11 cycles each. MiXCR was run by TCRdb on the multiplex PCR reads, yielding one entry per CDR3 protein. The repertoire includes approximately 310,000 distinct CDR3 sequences, over 55% of them detected once, and around 9.5% sits in the top ten. Concerning this clonotype itself: The target antigen is unknown.

The sequenced material came from peripheral blood. The sequence was obtained from a man aged 35-49 years with primary liver carcinoma and hepatitis B virus infection. The chain employs TRBV20-1 and TRBJ2-1, with TRBD1 as a possible D gene (5 bases). The CDR3 bases are TGCAGTGCTTCAGGCCAGGGCCCCTACAATGAGCAGTTCTTC. It encodes CSASGQGPYNEQFF.